These 30 T cell receptor beta chains originate from one sample sequenced in a study of OX40 agonist ivuxolimab in advanced cancers. Sequencing used immunoSEQ multiplex PCR; TCRdb keeps in-frame clones, though not all of them. The sample consists of about 50,000 clones, around 80% of them appearing once. The sample was CD4+ or CD8+ T cells sorted from blood, taken in a trial of the OX40 agonist ivuxolimab. Receptors were obtained from an adult with an advanced solid tumor such as melanoma, head and neck, liver or kidney cancer.

The chain has TRBV6-4 and TRBJ2-1; D uncertain. Trimming removed 3 bases from V and 7 bases from J, with 16 bases in between. CDR3 length: 15 amino acids. Germline loops: CDR1 MRHNA, CDR2 SNTAGT. CDR3 residues: CASSEGWAGENEQFF. CDR3 DNA: TGTGCCAGCAGTGAGGGGTGGGCCGGAGAGAATGAGCAGTTCTTC.

The V gene is TRBV6-6, the J gene TRBJ1-2; D is perhaps TRBD1 (5 bases). The V gene's germline CDR1 is MNHNY and CDR2 SVGAGI (reference sequence). The CDR3 extends over 13 amino acids. Trimming left V 2 bases short and J 5 bases short, with 9 bases between. The CDR3 spells CASSYGTEYGYTF. The DNA for the CDR3 is TGTGCCAGCAGTTACGGGACCGAATATGGCTACACCTTC.

The chain links TRBV28 to TRBJ1-5, with TRBD1 identical over 8 bases. Germline CDR1 and CDR2: MDHEN and SYDVKM. The trim removed 5 bases at V and 7 bases at J, leaving 13 bases unmatched. CDR3 length equals 16 residues. For the CDR3, the DNA is TGTGCCAGCAGTACCCAGGGGGCTCCCATGGGGCAGCCCCAGCATTTT. It encodes CASSTQGAPMGQPQHF.

This clone has a handful of counts. CDR3 protein: CASSSPQGLAPYEQYF. CDR3 bases: TGTGCCAGCAGCTCCCCTCAGGGACTAGCACCCTACGAGCAGTACTTC. This chain links TRBV7-9 with TRBJ2-7; 9 positions agree with TRBD2. The germline V gene encodes CDR1 SEHNR and CDR2 FQNEAQ (reference sequence). The CDR3 loop spans 16 amino acids. After removal of 4 bases from V and 2 bases from J, the junction contained 9 bases not matched to a gene. The entire variable domain, with the rest obtained from reference TRBV7-9 and TRBJ2-7, is as follows: DTGVSQNPRHKITKRGQNVTFRCDPISEHNRLYWYRQTLGQGPEFLTYFQNEAQLEKSRLLSDRFSAERPKGSFSTLEIQRTEQGDSAMYLCASSSPQGLAPYEQYFGPGTRLTVT.

V usage is TRBV4-2 and J usage is TRBJ2-5; D unresolved. The CDR3 length is 16 residues. The V gene's germline CDR1 is LGHNA and CDR2 YNFKEQ. Trimming removed 1 base from V and 1 base from J, with 13 bases in between. The CDR3 sequence: CASSQVWPGSQETQYF. The CDR3 DNA reads TGTGCCAGCAGCCAAGTATGGCCGGGTTCCCAAGAGACCCAGTACTTC.

This clone was seen a few times. The V call is TRBV9, the J call TRBJ1-1; the D is unclear. The ends were cut back, 4 bases at V and 1 base at J, with 8 bases in the middle. CDR1 and CDR2 (germline): SGDLS, YYNGEE. The CDR3 runs to 13 residues. CDR3 sequence reads: CASSRGPNTEAFF. The CDR3 DNA reads as TGTGCCAGCAGCCGAGGTCCGAACACTGAAGCTTTCTTT.

The chain couples TRBV28 to TRBJ2-5, with D possibly being TRBD2 (5 bases). Trimming took off 5 bases at V and 7 bases at J, with 23 bases between the two ends. The germline V gene encodes CDR1 MDHEN and CDR2 SYDVKM. This CDR3 has 16 residues. The CDR3 spells CASSAVVLRARGTQYF. For the CDR3, the DNA is TGTGCCAGCAGTGCGGTCGTTTTAAGGGCCCGGGGGACCCAGTACTTC.

On this clone: A much larger clone lies a single base off, so this may be a read error. This rearrangement joins TRBV2 to TRBJ2-7; weak D call: TRBD1 (6 bases). In germline, CDR1 is SNHLY, CDR2 FYNNEI. The CDR3 sequence is 11 residues long. Trimming took off 5 bases at V and 7 bases at J, with 9 bases between the two ends. CDR3 nucleotides: TGTGCCAGCAGTTTCCAGGGGGAGCAGTACTTC. Translating gives CASSFQGEQYF.

This clone was detected only once. This chain uses TRBV5-4 with TRBJ2-1; the match to TRBD1 covers 7 bases. There are 13 residues in the CDR3. The J segment lost 3 bases and the V segment lost 7 bases, leaving 4 bases of the junction unmatched. Germline V gene data show CDR1 as SGHNT and CDR2 as YYREEE (reference sequence). CDR3 sequence (DNA): TGTGCCAGCGGGGCAGGGGGCTACAATGAGCAGTTCTTC. Amino acid sequence: CASGAGGYNEQFF.

V usage is TRBV6-1 and J usage is TRBJ1-2, with 9 bases aligning to TRBD1. The germline CDR1 and CDR2 sequences are MNHNS and SASEGT. This CDR3 comprises 16 residues. V shed 3 bases and J 4 bases; nucleotides not matched to a gene: 9. The CDR3 DNA reads as TGTGCCAGCAGTGACCCAGGGACAGGGCTGGTCTATGGCTACACCTTC. It encodes CASSDPGTGLVYGYTF.

The gene calls are TRBV7-2 and TRBJ2-5; no clear D gene. The CDR3 has 14 residues. Trimming removed 0 bases at V and 4 bases at J, with 9 bases between. Germline assignment: CDR1 SGHTA and CDR2 FQGNSA. CDR3 amino acids: CASSLAGLRETQYF. In nucleotides, the CDR3 is TGTGCCAGCAGCTTAGCCGGCCTACGAGAGACCCAGTACTTC.

The chain uses TRBV28 and TRBJ1-2, with TRBD1 matching over 7 bases. This CDR3 has 12 amino acids. J lost 4 bases, V lost 10 bases, and 6 bases had no gene match. CDR1 and CDR2 (germline): MDHEN, SYDVKM. The DNA for the CDR3 is TGTGCCACCGGGGACAGAGGCTATGGCTACACCTTC. This codes for CATGDRGYGYTF.

This sequence joins TRBV19 and TRBJ2-5; the D gene is possibly TRBD1 (5 bases). The J call is doubtful: the DNA matches TRBJ2-7 better. Germline V CDR1 and CDR2: LNHDA, SQIVND (reference sequence). The CDR3 length is 16 residues. CDR3 protein: CASSIPQGSPSYEQYF. The CDR3 nucleotides are TGTGCCAGTAGTATTCCCCAGGGATCGCCCTCCTACGAGCAGTACTTC.

The chain joins TRBV5-6 to TRBJ2-1; D is unclear. The CDR3 covers 11 residues. V lost 1 base, J lost 9 bases, and 5 bases lay in between. CDR1 SGHDT and CDR2 YYEEEE come from the germline V gene. CDR3 region: CASSLYGEQFF. In DNA form, the CDR3 reads TGTGCCAGCAGCTTGTATGGTGAGCAGTTCTTC.

The rearrangement uses TRBV7-2 and TRBJ1-5; possible D gene TRBD1, 6 bases. This CDR3 comprises 14 residues. CDR1 SGHTA and CDR2 FQGNSA come from the germline V gene. V was cut by 5 bases and J by 8 bases, with 16 bases left in between. The CDR3 sequence: CASSPDSFEKPQHF. The CDR3 DNA follows: TGTGCCAGCAGCCCGGACAGTTTTGAGAAGCCCCAGCATTTT.

V and J are TRBV7-9 and TRBJ1-2; D perhaps matches TRBD1 (5 bases). This CDR3 contains 13 residues. V was cut by 1 base and J by 5 bases, with 8 bases left in between. CDR1 and CDR2 (germline): SEHNR, FQNEAQ (reference sequence). The CDR3, as DNA: TGTGCCAGCAGCTTAGACAGGATTTATGGCTACACCTTC. Translating gives CASSLDRIYGYTF.

This chain joins TRBV4-3 and TRBJ1-5; unclear D gene. V lost 0 bases and J 0 bases, leaving 6 bases between the germline ends. Germline V CDR1 and CDR2: LGHNA, YSLEER. This CDR3 has 15 residues. The CDR3 DNA reads TGCGCCAGCAGCCAAGATCCGTTTAGCAATCAGCCCCAGCATTTT. This codes for CASSQDPFSNQPQHF.

This clone was found a few times. The chain recombines TRBV5-1 with TRBJ1-1; D not resolved. The germline V gene encodes CDR1 SGHRS and CDR2 YFSETQ. The CDR3 length is 15 residues. Trimming cost V 3 bases and J 5 bases, with 17 bases left between them. CDR3 in DNA: TGCGCCAGCAGCTCGCGACAACTAAAAGAAACTGAAGCTTTCTTT. Amino acid sequence: CASSSRQLKETEAFF.

The CDR3, as DNA: TGTGCCAGCAGTCGGACAATAGGTGCTTCCGGGGAGCTGTTTTTT. Protein: CASSRTIGASGELFF. The chain uses TRBV7-2 and TRBJ2-2, with a tentative D call TRBD1 (5 bases). Germline V gives CDR1 SGHTA, CDR2 FQGNSA. This CDR3 spans 15 amino acids. Trimming left V 6 bases short and J 6 bases short, with 17 bases between.

The chain couples TRBV19 to TRBJ1-5; possible D gene TRBD1, 6 bases. The germline V gene has CDR1 LNHDA and CDR2 SQIVND (reference sequence). The V gene lost 10 bases and the J gene lost 3 bases, with 16 bases spanning the gap. The CDR3 loop spans 14 amino acids. The CDR3 bases are TGTGCCACCCAATCCTGGGACACCAATCAGCCCCAGCATTTT. It translates to CATQSWDTNQPQHF.

This clone was seen a handful of times. J is TRBJ2-7 and V is TRBV6-1; D might be TRBD2 (6 bases). In germline, CDR1 is MNHNS, CDR2 SASEGT. The CDR3 covers 14 residues. Trimming took off 1 base at V and 4 bases at J, with 11 bases between the two ends. CDR3 sequence (DNA): TGTGCCAGCAGTGAAGTTAAAGGGACTTACGAGCAGTACTTC. Translating it yields CASSEVKGTYEQYF.

The chain links TRBV19 to TRBJ1-5; the match to TRBD1 covers 8 bases. CDR1 LNHDA and CDR2 SQIVND come from the germline V gene (reference sequence). J gave up 6 bases and V 9 bases, and 13 bases lay outside the gene matches. The CDR3 has 15 residues. CDR3 sequence: CASRKTGAIGQPQHF. CDR3 nucleotides: TGTGCCAGCAGAAAGACAGGGGCTATCGGTCAGCCCCAGCATTTT.

About this clone itself: Other DNA variants within this sample encode the same CDR3. The V and J genes are TRBV7-2 and TRBJ2-3; unclear D gene. Looked up from germline, CDR1 is SGHTA and CDR2 is FQGNSA. This CDR3 has 14 residues. V lost 1 base to trimming and J lost 2 bases, with 7 bases between them. The CDR3 region is CASSLEGNTDTQYF. The CDR3 DNA is TGTGCCAGCAGCTTAGAAGGCAACACAGATACGCAGTATTTT. Using reference TRBV7-2 and TRBJ2-3 for the parts outside the CDR3, the full variable domain is GAGVSQSPSNKVTEKGKDVELRCDPISGHTALYWYRQSLGQGLEFLIYFQGNSAPDKSGLPSDRFSAERTGGSVSTLTIQRTQQEDSAVYLCASSLEGNTDTQYFGPGTRLTVL.

Written as DNA, the CDR3 is TGTGCCTGGAGTGTACTAACTGAAGCTTTCTTT. Amino acid sequence: CAWSVLTEAFF. The V gene is TRBV30, the J gene TRBJ1-1, with unresolved D. The V end was cut by 0 bases, the J end by 5 bases, with 4 bases between. Per the germline V gene, CDR1 is GTSNPN and CDR2 is SVGIG (reference sequence). This CDR3 spans 11 amino acids.

The chain is built from TRBV6-1 and TRBJ2-2, with 7 nucleotides matching TRBD1. V lost 2 bases to trimming and J lost 5 bases; unmatched junction nucleotides: 8. From germline, CDR1 is MNHNS and CDR2 SASEGT. The CDR3 runs 16 residues. The CDR3 sequence: CASSEKYRGRTGELFF. The CDR3 bases are TGTGCCAGCAGTGAAAAATACAGGGGAAGGACCGGGGAGCTGTTTTTT.

The chain is built from TRBV6-5 and TRBJ2-6; D remains ambiguous. CDR1 and CDR2 (germline): MNHEY, SVGAGI. V shed 6 bases and J shed 0 bases, with 9 bases lying between them. The CDR3 is 15 residues long. Here the CDR3 DNA reads TGTGCCAGCAGCCCACGGTCCTCTGGGGCCAACGTCCTGACTTTC. Translating gives CASSPRSSGANVLTF.

There are a few counts of this clone. V is TRBV19 and J is TRBJ1-2; 8 bases match TRBD1. V lost 5 bases and J lost 2; bases outside the gene matches: 10. The CDR3 runs 16 residues. Germline CDR1 and CDR2: LNHDA and SQIVND (reference sequence). The CDR3 bases are TGTGCCAGTAGTCCCTTATCCCCAGGGGGCAACTATGGCTACACCTTC. Protein product: CASSPLSPGGNYGYTF.

This clone was seen once. This sequence joins TRBV6-6 and TRBJ1-2, with D unresolved. CDR1 and CDR2 from the germline V gene are MNHNY and SVGAGI (reference sequence). The length of the CDR3 is 15 residues. Trimming left V 2 bases short and J 2 bases short, with 12 bases between. The DNA for the CDR3 is TGTGCCAGCAGTTACGGAGGGAATGCGAACTATGGCTACACCTTC. It specifies CASSYGGNANYGYTF.

The CDR3 here is CARSPRGGVRPAGSYEQYF. DNA of the CDR3: TGTGCCAGAAGCCCTCGTGGGGGAGTGCGGCCGGCAGGGAGTTACGAGCAGTACTTC. The rearrangement uses TRBV5-3 and TRBJ2-7; D possibly matches TRBD1 or TRBD2 (5 bases each). TRBV5-3 is an ORF for which the function is uncertain. Trimming left V 4 bases short and J 4 bases short, with 30 bases between. The length of the CDR3 is 19 residues.

This chain links TRBV19 with TRBJ1-5, with 12 bases lining up with TRBD1. The CDR3 sequence is 18 residues long. Trimming removed 5 bases from V and 2 bases from J; junction bases left unmatched: 10. From germline, CDR1 is LNHDA and CDR2 SQIVND (reference sequence). The CDR3 nucleotides are TGTGCCAGTAGTCCCCGGGACAGGGGGCGGGTTGGCAATCAGCCCCAGCATTTT. This sequence encodes CASSPRDRGRVGNQPQHF.